This record concerns one TCR beta chain sequence. The CDR3 has 14 amino acids. Trimming cost V 3 bases and J 2 bases, with 10 bases left between them. The V gene's germline CDR1 is SEHNR and CDR2 FQNEAQ (reference sequence). The repertoire was sequenced with immunoSEQ multiplex PCR; TCRdb's copy has only in-frame clones and lacks some. The sample carries over 200,000 clones, around 84% recorded once. The data originate from a study of blood T cell repertoires in COVID-19. The source material was peripheral blood. The rearrangement joins TRBV7-9 to TRBJ2-5, with D perhaps matching TRBD1 (5 bases). This TCR derives from a woman older than 75 with active or convalescent COVID-19. CDR3 sequence reads: CASSFLTEQETQYF. In DNA, the CDR3 is TGTGCCAGCAGCTTCTTGACAGAACAAGAGACCCAGTACTTC.